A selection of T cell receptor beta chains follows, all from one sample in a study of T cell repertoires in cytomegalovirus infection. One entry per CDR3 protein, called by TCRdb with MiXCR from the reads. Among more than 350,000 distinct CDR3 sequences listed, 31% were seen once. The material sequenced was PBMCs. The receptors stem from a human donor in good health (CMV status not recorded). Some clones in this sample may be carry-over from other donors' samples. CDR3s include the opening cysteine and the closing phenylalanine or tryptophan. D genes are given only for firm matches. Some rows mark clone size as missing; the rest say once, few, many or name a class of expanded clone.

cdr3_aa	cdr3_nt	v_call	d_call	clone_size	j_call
CATSRGGDLDTEAFF	TGTGCCACCAGCAGAGGGGGGGATTTGGACACTGAAGCTTTCTTT	TRBV15	NA	many	TRBJ1-1
CASRSDRTYGYTF	TGTGCCAGCAGATCGGACAGGACCTATGGCTACACCTTC	TRBV5-6	TRBD1	few	TRBJ1-2
CASSSRGFREKLFF	TGTGCCAGCAGCTCCAGGGGTTTTCGGGAAAAACTGTTTTTT	TRBV7-8	NA	many	TRBJ1-4
CASSLAPLPRTDTQYF	TGTGCCAGCAGCTTGGCACCGTTGCCCCGCACAGATACGCAGTATTTT	TRBV7-2	NA	many	TRBJ2-3
CASSYLTGSSTETKYF	TGTGCAAGCAGTTACCTTACAGGCTCTAGCACAGAGACGAAGTATTTT	TRBV6-2/TRBV6-3	NA	NA	TRBJ2-3
CASRETPLIHTQYF	TGTGCCAGCAGAGAAACCCCACTTATCCATACGCAGTATTTT	TRBV6-5	NA	many	TRBJ2-3
CSASPGHEQYF	TGCAGTGCTTCCCCAGGCCACGAGCAGTACTTC	TRBV20-1	NA	NA	TRBJ2-7
CASSHSRDNSPLHF	TGTGCCAGCAGCCATAGCAGGGACAATTCACCCCTCCACTTT	TRBV12-3/TRBV12-4	NA	few	TRBJ1-6
CASSFTGTGGPPSTDTQYF	TGTGCCAGCAGCTTTACCGGGACAGGGGGCCCTCCTAGCACAGATACGCAGTATTTT	TRBV7-2	TRBD1	many	TRBJ2-3
CASSYGTSGGLVTQYF	TGTGCCAGCAGCTACGGGACTAGCGGAGGCTTGGTTACGCAGTATTTT	TRBV5-6	TRBD2	many	TRBJ2-3
CASAGVNNQPQHF	TGTGCCAGTGCGGGGGTTAATAATCAGCCCCAGCATTTT	TRBV19	NA	NA	TRBJ1-5
CASRRLAGDTGELFF	TGTGCCAGCAGACGTTTAGCGGGGGACACCGGGGAGCTGTTTTTT	TRBV27	TRBD2	NA	TRBJ2-2
CSARGQTLGDYEQYF	TGCAGTGCTAGAGGCCAGACACTTGGGGATTACGAGCAGTACTTC	TRBV20-1	NA	NA	TRBJ2-7
CSARGTSSLHIQYF	TGCAGTGCTAGAGGGACTAGCTCCTTACACATTCAGTACTTC	TRBV20-1	TRBD2	NA	TRBJ2-4
CANSPTDRPYEQYF	TGTGCCAACTCTCCAACGGACAGGCCTTACGAGCAGTACTTC	TRBV7-2	TRBD1	NA	TRBJ2-7
CASSQAGSRTDTQYF	TGTGCCAGCAGCCAGGCCGGGAGTCGCACAGATACGCAGTATTTT	TRBV6-2/TRBV6-3	NA	NA	TRBJ2-3
CASSSGDRANEKLFF	TGTGCCAGCAGCTCGGGGGACAGAGCTAATGAAAAACTGTTTTTT	TRBV5-4	TRBD1	NA	TRBJ1-4
CASSTRVGSGGYNEQFF	TGTGCCAGCAGCACGAGAGTGGGTAGCGGGGGGTACAATGAGCAGTTCTTC	TRBV7-3	TRBD2	many	TRBJ2-1
CASSREQALNQPQHF	TGCGCCAGCAGCCGAGAACAGGCCCTCAATCAGCCCCAGCATTTT	TRBV4-1	NA	NA	TRBJ1-5
CASSPRLAEKLFF	TGTGCCAGCAGCCCCCGTCTCGCGGAAAAACTGTTTTTT	TRBV7-2	NA	many	TRBJ1-4
CASSPRAASPYEQYF	TGTGCCAGCAGCCCCAGGGCGGCATCACCCTACGAGCAGTACTTC	TRBV7-6	NA	few	TRBJ2-7
CASRWASVDTQYF	TGTGCCAGCCGTTGGGCTAGCGTGGATACGCAGTATTTT	TRBV6-2/TRBV6-3	NA	once	TRBJ2-3
CASSQDYRDSVSYEQYF	TGTGCCAGCAGCCAAGATTACCGGGATTCGGTCTCCTACGAGCAGTACTTC	TRBV4-2	NA	few	TRBJ2-7
CASTRTSWDEQFF	TGTGCCAGCACCCGGACTAGCTGGGATGAGCAGTTCTTC	TRBV6-1	TRBD2	many	TRBJ2-1
CASSGGGRLNEKLFF	TGCGCCAGCAGCGGCGGGGGACGGCTTAATGAAAAACTGTTTTTT	TRBV4-1	NA	few	TRBJ1-4
CASSGNGGDTQYF	TGTGCCAGCAGCGGGAACGGGGGGGATACGCAGTATTTT	TRBV7-2	TRBD2	few	TRBJ2-3
CASSLLRSVTSGYNEQFF	TGTGCCAGCAGCTTATTGCGCTCAGTGACTAGCGGATACAATGAGCAGTTCTTC	TRBV7-2	TRBD2	NA	TRBJ2-1
CASSLVLFPLGQRSMNTEAFF	TGTGCCAGCAGCTTAGTCCTCTTCCCCTTGGGACAGAGATCAATGAACACTGAAGCTTTCTTT	TRBV11-2	TRBD1	NA	TRBJ1-1
CASSSATGVEQYF	TGCGCCAGCAGCTCGGCCACAGGGGTCGAGCAGTACTTC	TRBV5-1	TRBD1	NA	TRBJ2-7
CASSPGGPDYEQYF	TGTGCCAGCAGTCCCGGGGGGCCGGACTACGAGCAGTACTTC	TRBV12-3/TRBV12-4	NA	NA	TRBJ2-7
CASSYSHGDTEAFF	TGTGCCAGCAGTTACTCGCATGGAGACACTGAAGCTTTCTTT	TRBV6-6	NA	NA	TRBJ1-1
CARSYLRTGKDGYTF	TGTGCCCGCAGTTACTTACGGACAGGGAAAGATGGCTACACCTTC	TRBV6-6	TRBD1	NA	TRBJ1-2
CASSFTSLVDTQYF	TGTGCCAGCAGTTTCACTAGTTTGGTCGATACGCAGTATTTT	TRBV6-2/TRBV6-3	NA	few	TRBJ2-3
CASRGGGAKNIQYF	TGTGCCAGCAGGGGGGGGGGGGCCAAAAACATTCAGTACTTC	TRBV6-1	TRBD2	many	TRBJ2-4
CASRRAQGADTQYF	TGTGCCAGCAGGCGTGCACAGGGTGCAGATACGCAGTATTTT	TRBV6-5	NA	NA	TRBJ2-3
CSVGTDKATNEKLFF	TGCAGCGTTGGGACAGACAAAGCAACTAATGAAAAACTGTTTTTT	TRBV29-1	NA	NA	TRBJ1-4
CASSYAGTISNTEAFF	TGTGCCAGCAGTTACGCGGGGACAATTTCGAACACTGAAGCTTTCTTT	TRBV6-2/TRBV6-3	NA	NA	TRBJ1-1
CASSQDGSGPGTDTQYF	TGTGCCAGCAGCCAAGACGGTAGCGGGCCTGGCACAGATACGCAGTATTTT	TRBV4-2	TRBD2	NA	TRBJ2-3
CASSSRGAHEKLFF	TGTGCCAGTAGTTCCCGTGGAGCCCACGAAAAACTGTTTTTT	TRBV19	NA	NA	TRBJ1-4
CASSQTDNANYGYTF	TGCGCCAGCAGCCAGACAGACAACGCTAACTATGGCTACACCTTC	TRBV4-1	NA	many	TRBJ1-2
CASSYTVGTPNTEAFF	TGTGCCAGCAGCTACACCGTGGGGACGCCGAACACTGAAGCTTTCTTT	TRBV7-1	NA	few	TRBJ1-1
CASTRTHAADTQYF	TGTGCCAGCACTAGGACGCATGCAGCAGATACGCAGTATTTT	TRBV6-2/TRBV6-3	NA	NA	TRBJ2-3
CASSRGPGGTQYF	TGTGCCAGCAGTCGGGGACCAGGAGGCACGCAGTATTTT	TRBV12-3/TRBV12-4	NA	few	TRBJ2-3
CSAKMGMAGDYEQYF	TGCAGTGCCAAGATGGGGATGGCGGGGGACTACGAGCAGTACTTC	TRBV20-1	TRBD2	NA	TRBJ2-7
CASSQGPGASGGARSYNEQFF	TGTGCCAGCAGCCAAGGTCCTGGGGCTAGCGGGGGGGCTCGCTCCTACAATGAGCAGTTCTTC	TRBV4-2	TRBD2	few	TRBJ2-1
CASSLEYGGDPGEQYF	TGTGCCAGCAGCTTAGAATACGGGGGTGATCCTGGCGAGCAGTACTTC	TRBV7-9	NA	NA	TRBJ2-7
CASSLTDRGAYGYTF	TGTGCCAGCAGTTTAACAGACAGGGGTGCCTATGGCTACACCTTC	TRBV12-3/TRBV12-4	TRBD1	NA	TRBJ1-2
CASSDPWGLTSTDTQYF	TGCGCCAGCAGTGACCCTTGGGGATTAACTAGCACAGATACGCAGTATTTT	TRBV10-2	NA	NA	TRBJ2-3
CASSTPRRMNTEAFF	TGTGCCAGCAGCACCCCTCGGCGCATGAACACTGAAGCTTTCTTT	TRBV7-2	NA	many	TRBJ1-1
CASRMVGSYNEQFF	TGTGCCAGCAGGATGGTTGGATCCTACAATGAGCAGTTCTTC	TRBV14	NA	once	TRBJ2-1